Each of the 14 T cell receptor beta chains below was sequenced from the same sample in a study of T cells in Graves' hyperthyroidism and ophthalmopathy. TCR beta CDR3 regions were amplified from RNA transcripts. First-round RT-PCR of the TCR CDR3 relied on the HTBI primer set. A single record per CDR3 protein comes from TCRdb applying MiXCR to the multiplex PCR reads. The data show hundreds of thousands of distinct CDR3 sequences, with 14% seen just once and about a tenth held by the top ten. Input material: blood. Receptors originate from a woman aged 18-30 years with Graves' hyperthyroidism.

In its sample, this clonotype was seen once. The J gene is TRBJ2-7, the V gene TRBV20-1, with TRBD2 matching over 9 bases. There are 14 residues in the CDR3. Germline CDR1 and CDR2: DFQATT and SNEGSKA (reference sequence). V lost 3 bases, J lost 2 bases, and 5 bases stayed unmatched. The CDR3 DNA is TGCAGTGCTAGGCCTAGCGGGGATCCCTACGAGCAGTACTTC. Its protein is CSARPSGDPYEQYF.

CDR3 coding DNA: TGTGCCAGTAGTCCTGCGGGGGTGTTGAGTGAAGCTTTCTTT. Protein product: CASSPAGVLSEAFF. The chain couples TRBV19 to TRBJ1-1; possible D gene TRBD1, 5 bases. Germline V lookup: CDR1 LNHDA, CDR2 SQIVND (reference sequence). CDR3 size: 14 residues. V shed 5 bases and J shed 7 bases, with 17 bases lying between them. The full variable domain, rest sourced from reference TRBV19 and TRBJ1-1, is DGGITQSPKYLFRKEGQNVTLSCEQNLNHDAMYWYRQDPGQGLRLIYYSQIVNDFQKGDIAEGYSVSREKKESFPLTVTSAQKNPTAFYLCASSPAGVLSEAFFGQGTRLTVV.

The chain couples TRBV10-3 to TRBJ2-3; 10 nucleotides agree with TRBD2. This CDR3 comprises 15 residues. V was clipped by 6 bases and J by 0 bases; unmatched bases: 3. Germline lookup yields CDR1 ENHRY and CDR2 SYGVKD. The CDR3 DNA sequence: TGTGCCATCAGGGTGACTAGCGGGAGCACAGATACGCAGTATTTT. Translating gives CAIRVTSGSTDTQYF.

The chain links TRBV5-6 to TRBJ1-5; possible D gene TRBD1, 5 bases. The germline V gene encodes CDR1 SGHDT and CDR2 YYEEEE. This CDR3 has 16 amino acids. Trimming removed 0 bases at V and 0 bases at J, with 10 bases between. The CDR3 loop is CASSLGGRLSNQPQHF. CDR3 nucleotides: TGTGCCAGCAGCTTGGGGGGCCGGCTTAGCAATCAGCCCCAGCATTTT.

This clonotype was detected ten times or more. This chain links TRBV20-1 with TRBJ2-1; D is uncertain. Trimming left V 4 bases short and J 2 bases short, with 18 bases between. There are 16 residues in the CDR3. Germline assignment: CDR1 DFQATT and CDR2 SNEGSKA (reference sequence). In DNA, the CDR3 is TGCAGTGCTATCACCCCTACGGCTACCACCTACAATGAGCAGTTCTTC. Its translation: CSAITPTATTYNEQFF.

This clonotype was seen ten or more times. This rearrangement joins TRBV7-2 to TRBJ2-7; a possible D gene is TRBD1 (7 bases). Trimming left V 3 bases short and J 0 bases short, with 15 bases between. The CDR3 is 16 amino acids. CDR1 is SGHTA and CDR2 is FQGNSA in the germline V gene. The CDR3 loop reads CASSLEGAFSSYEQYF. The CDR3 nucleotides are TGTGCCAGCAGCTTGGAGGGGGCCTTCAGCTCCTACGAGCAGTACTTC.

Notes on this clonotype: A much more abundant neighbour one base away suggests this may be a read error. This chain joins TRBV20-1 and TRBJ2-3, with TRBD2 matching 9 bases. Germline lookup yields CDR1 DFQATT and CDR2 SNEGSKA (reference sequence). CDR3 length equals 15 residues. CDR3 amino acids: CSARDKREAADTQNF. For the CDR3, the DNA is TGCAGTGCTAGAGATAAGCGGGAGGCGGCAGATACGCAGAATTTT.

This clonotype came up many times. V usage is TRBV4-2 and J usage is TRBJ1-1, with D possibly matching TRBD1 (6 bases). Germline CDR1 and CDR2: LGHNA and YNFKEQ. This CDR3 has 15 amino acids. Between the trimmed V and J ends, which lost 6 bases and 4 bases, there was a span of 18 bases. CDR3 sequence: CASRNQQGAGTEAFF. The CDR3 nucleotides are TGTGCCAGCAGAAATCAACAGGGTGCGGGCACTGAAGCTTTCTTT.

J is TRBJ2-3 and V is TRBV27; D may be TRBD1 (5 bases). This CDR3 has 14 amino acids. Deletions cut 0 bases from V and 6 bases from J, with 10 bases between. Germline V gives CDR1 MNHEY, CDR2 SMNVEV (reference sequence). CDR3 nucleotide sequence: TGTGCCAGCAGTTTATCGACAGTATCGGATACGCAGTATTTT. It translates to CASSLSTVSDTQYF.

The rearrangement joins TRBV20-1 to TRBJ2-3; 9 nucleotides match TRBD2. The germline V gene encodes CDR1 DFQATT and CDR2 SNEGSKA (reference sequence). V lost 1 base and J lost 6; bases outside the gene matches: 20. The CDR3 has 19 residues. The CDR3 bases are TGCAGTGCTAGAGTACCCAGCAGCGGGAGGTCCCCGCCATGGGATACGCAGTATTTT. Residues: CSARVPSSGRSPPWDTQYF.

The rearrangement links TRBV28 to TRBJ2-7, with D tentatively TRBD2 (6 bases). The CDR3 is made up of 14 amino acids. Trimming pared 7 bases from V and 4 bases from J, leaving 17 bases between. Germline V CDR1 and CDR2: MDHEN, SYDVKM. The CDR3: CASTTNRLGYEQYF. The CDR3 DNA reads TGTGCCAGCACCACCAATCGACTAGGGTACGAGCAGTACTTC.

The chain has TRBV20-1 and TRBJ2-5; D is undetermined. Looked up from germline, CDR1 is DFQATT and CDR2 is SNEGSKA (reference sequence). The CDR3 is made up of 12 amino acids. V lost 3 bases to trimming and J lost 3 bases, with 8 bases between them. The CDR3: CSASESEETQYF. In DNA form, the CDR3 reads TGCAGTGCTAGTGAGTCTGAAGAGACCCAGTACTTC.

The CDR3: CASSAPGQGTYEQYF. As DNA, the CDR3 is TGTGCCAGCAGTGCCCCGGGACAGGGAACCTACGAGCAGTACTTC. The chain couples TRBV2 to TRBJ2-7; 9 bases line up with TRBD1. With 4 bases clipped from V and 2 bases from J, the junction kept 6 bases outside the gene matches. Germline V gives CDR1 SNHLY, CDR2 FYNNEI. CDR3 length: 15 residues.

This clonotype was detected many times. The chain combines TRBV13 with TRBJ1-4; D is perhaps TRBD1 (6 bases). The CDR3 spans 16 residues. CDR1 PRHDT and CDR2 FYEKMQ come from the germline V gene (reference sequence). Trimming removed 5 bases from V and 10 bases from J, with 23 bases in between. The CDR3 reads CASSPSDSAHTGKLFF. The CDR3 bases are TGTGCCAGCAGCCCCTCGGACAGTGCTCATACAGGAAAACTGTTTTTT. Full variable domain (outside the CDR3, taken from reference TRBV13 and TRBJ1-4): AAGVIQSPRHLIKEKRETATLKCYPIPRHDTVYWYQQGPGQDPQFLISFYEKMQSDKGSIPDRFSAQQFSDYHSELNMSSLELGDSALYFCASSPSDSAHTGKLFFGSGTQLSVL.